Listed here are 24 T cell receptor beta chains from one sample, sequenced in a study of vaccination effects on CD4 cells after COVID-19 (dated by TCRdb to 2022 to 2024). After about 10 days of culture, CD4+ T cells were isolated with the EasySep CD4+ T cell isolation kit. Convalescent patients had PCR-confirmed SARS-CoV-2 infection between March and December 2020, before Alpha, Beta and Delta variants emerged in the United States. Two doses of either the BNT162b2 or the mRNA-1273 mRNA SARS-CoV-2 vaccine were administered to participants. The library was obtained by the immunoSEQ multiplex PCR assay. The table was pulled from immuneACCESS by TCRdb, which kept in-frame rearrangements only. Such tables lose some clones; where checked, under half of the loss comes from unresolved V genes, and the rest has no known cause. Here the sample has about 50,000 clones; 65% to 75% occur a single time. Around 5% of the sample is held by the ten biggest clonotypes.

These receptors have no identified antigens. The specimen was CD4+ T cells from PBMCs cultured without peptide, collected after COVID-19 vaccination. The origin of the receptors is a human donor who had a prior SARS-CoV-2 infection.

This clone was counted between two and nine times. This chain joins TRBV11-1 and TRBJ2-7, with TRBD2 as a possible D gene (5 bases). Germline-derived CDR1 and CDR2 are SGHAT and FQDESV (reference sequence). This CDR3 contains 15 residues. V gave up 1 base and J gave up 2 bases, with 12 bases separating them. CDR3 region: CASSLESGYTYEQYF. CDR3 DNA: TGTGCCAGCAGCTTAGAGAGCGGATACACCTACGAGCAGTACTTC.

This clone was picked up a small number of times. This chain connects TRBV7-8 to TRBJ1-6; D gene uncertain. CDR1 and CDR2 (germline): SGHVS, FQNEAQ. V was cut by 5 bases and J by 10 bases, with 9 bases left in between. The CDR3 runs 12 residues. In DNA, the CDR3 is TGTGCCAGCAGCCTGTCGGGGTCACCCCTCCACTTT. This translates into CASSLSGSPLHF.

The V and J genes are TRBV5-1 and TRBJ2-5; 10 bases map to TRBD2. J was trimmed by 3 bases and V by 4 bases; bases with no gene match: 3. Germline CDR1 is SGHRS and CDR2 is YFSETQ. The CDR3 is made up of 14 amino acids. The CDR3 reads CASSALAGEETQYF. The CDR3 nucleotides read TGCGCCAGCAGCGCGCTAGCGGGGGAAGAGACCCAGTACTTC.

This clone was counted a single time. The gene calls are TRBV9 and TRBJ2-7; D gene ambiguous. Germline lookup yields CDR1 SGDLS and CDR2 YYNGEE. V shed 4 bases and J shed 5 bases, with 16 bases lying between them. This CDR3 is 14 amino acids long. CDR3 protein: CASSPRAYSDEQYF. The CDR3 DNA sequence: TGTGCCAGCAGCCCCCGCGCGTACTCGGACGAGCAGTACTTC.

The chain joins TRBV3-1 (or the pseudogene TRBV3-2) to TRBJ2-4; no clear D. Germline V gene sequence: CDR1 LGHDT, CDR2 YNNKEL (reference sequence). The V end lost 4 bases, the J end lost 5 bases, and 15 bases lay between the germline ends. This CDR3 contains 15 residues. The CDR3 here is CASSPLMAPQNIQYF. The CDR3 bases are TGTGCCAGCAGCCCCCTCATGGCCCCACAAAACATTCAGTACTTC.

This chain connects TRBV19 to TRBJ2-7; no clear D. V was trimmed by 5 bases and J by 0 bases, leaving 23 bases between them. There are 18 residues in the CDR3. Germline CDR1 reads LNHDA; CDR2 reads SQIVND (reference sequence). This CDR3 is CASSSRMGSRGTSYEQYF. CDR3 bases: TGTGCCAGTAGTTCCCGTATGGGATCTCGCGGAACCTCCTACGAGCAGTACTTC.

The genes are TRBV5-1 and TRBJ2-1; 8 positions agree with TRBD1. V gave up 3 bases and J gave up 8 bases; unmatched junction bases: 10. Germline CDR1 SGHRS, CDR2 YFSETQ. The CDR3 has 15 residues. CDR3 amino acids: CASSSSRQGSDEQFF. CDR3 DNA: TGCGCCAGCAGCTCCTCCCGACAGGGGTCAGATGAGCAGTTCTTC.

The rearrangement links TRBV18 to TRBJ2-1; D might be TRBD2 (5 bases). Germline assignment: CDR1 KGHSH and CDR2 LQKENI. Trimming took 3 bases from V and 7 from J, leaving 16 bases between them. The CDR3 totals 15 residues. The CDR3 region has the DNA TGTGCCAGCTCACCCAGGACTGCGGAAGATAATGAGCAGTTCTTC. Protein: CASSPRTAEDNEQFF. Filled out from reference TRBV18 and TRBJ2-1, the complete variable domain reads NAGVMQNPRHLVRRRGQEARLRCSPMKGHSHVYWYRQLPEEGLKFMVYLQKENIIDESGMPKERFSAEFPKEGPSILRIQQVVRGDSAAYFCASSPRTAEDNEQFFGPGTRLTVL.

This clone was counted between two and nine times. The chain uses TRBV19 and TRBJ2-1; 7 nucleotides match TRBD1. V dropped 4 bases and J dropped 14; count of bases not matched to a gene: 11. CDR1 is LNHDA, CDR2 SQIVND, per germline (reference sequence). The CDR3 sequence is 13 residues long. The CDR3 loop reads CASSTSIGGAEFF. In nucleotides, the CDR3 is TGTGCCAGTAGTACATCAATAGGGGGCGCAGAGTTCTTC.

The J gene is TRBJ1-2, the V gene TRBV6-2 or TRBV6-3, with D possibly TRBD1 on 6 matching bases. This CDR3 comprises 15 residues. Germline V lookup: CDR1 MNHEY, CDR2 SVGEGT. V dropped 0 bases and J dropped 4 bases, with 12 bases sitting between them. As DNA, the CDR3 is TGTGCCAGCAGTTACTCGAACGGGGGCGGCTATGGCTACACCTTC. Translated: CASSYSNGGGYGYTF.

The chain recombines TRBV19 with TRBJ2-7, with D perhaps matching TRBD1 or TRBD2 (5 bases each). The CDR3 runs 13 residues. V was trimmed by 4 bases and J by 3 bases, leaving 10 bases between them. The germline V gene has CDR1 LNHDA and CDR2 SQIVND (reference sequence). Written as DNA, the CDR3 is TGTGCCAGTAGTACGGGGCAGGGCTACGAGCAGTACTTC. Translation gives CASSTGQGYEQYF.

The chain carries TRBV15 and TRBJ2-1, with unresolved D. The V gene's germline CDR1 is LNHNV and CDR2 YYDKDF (reference sequence). V was pared by 1 base and J by 6 bases, with 7 bases between. This CDR3 has 13 amino acids. This CDR3 reads CATSRVQLNEQFF. The DNA of the CDR3 is TGTGCCACCAGCAGAGTTCAGCTCAATGAGCAGTTCTTC. Full variable domain (remainder filled in from reference TRBV15 and TRBJ2-1): DAMVIQNPRYQVTQFGKPVTLSCSQTLNHNVMYWYQQKSSQAPKLLFHYYDKDFNNEADTPDNFQSRRPNTSFCFLDIRSPGLGDTAMYLCATSRVQLNEQFFGPGTRLTVL.

J is TRBJ1-5 and V is TRBV11-1; D unresolved. CDR3 length: 13 amino acids. Trimming left V 5 bases short and J 6 bases short, with 11 bases between. Looked up from germline, CDR1 is SGHAT and CDR2 is FQDESV (reference sequence). The CDR3: CASSLSAAQPQHF. The CDR3 DNA sequence: TGTGCCAGCAGCCTCTCAGCAGCTCAGCCCCAGCATTTT.

The rearrangement links TRBV30 to TRBJ2-3; 9 bases are shared with TRBD2. Germline values: CDR1 GTSNPN, CDR2 SVGIG (reference sequence). The CDR3 sequence is 16 residues long. Trimming cost V 3 bases and J 2 bases; bases outside gene matches: 9. Written as DNA, the CDR3 is TGTGCCTGGAGGCCTACTAGCGGGCGGCTCACAGATACGCAGTATTTT. It encodes CAWRPTSGRLTDTQYF.

The genes are TRBV24-1 and TRBJ2-3, with D possibly matching TRBD2 (6 bases). Trimming took off 3 bases at V and 4 bases at J, with 13 bases between the two ends. The CDR3 is 15 residues long. Germline lookup yields CDR1 KGHDR and CDR2 SFDVKD. The CDR3 here is CATSDPGRGSDTQYF. As DNA, the CDR3 is TGTGCCACCAGTGATCCCGGGAGAGGGTCAGATACGCAGTATTTT.

The chain carries TRBV29-1 and TRBJ1-5, with D unresolved. CDR3 length: 13 residues. V was clipped by 5 bases and J by 0 bases, with 8 bases between them. In germline, CDR1 is SQVTM, CDR2 ANQGSEA. CDR3 protein: CSVREYSNQPQHF. CDR3 DNA: TGCAGCGTTCGGGAATATAGCAATCAGCCCCAGCATTTT.

The chain combines TRBV11-2 with TRBJ2-7, with 10 bases identical to TRBD1. Germline V gives CDR1 SGHAT, CDR2 FQNNGV. CDR3 size: 15 residues. The trim removed 5 bases at V and 5 bases at J, leaving 9 bases unmatched. CDR3 sequence (DNA): TGTGCCAGCAGCCAAAAGGGACAGGGGCTTGACGAGCAGTACTTC. Translating it yields CASSQKGQGLDEQYF.

A few counts support this clone. The gene calls are TRBV5-1 and TRBJ1-2; D possibly corresponds to TRBD1 (5 bases). Germline V gives CDR1 SGHRS, CDR2 YFSETQ. The germline V and J ends were trimmed by 0 bases and 2 bases, with 11 bases remaining between them. The CDR3 is 15 amino acids. CDR3 sequence: CASSLGAGLNYGYTF. The CDR3, as DNA: TGCGCCAGCAGCTTGGGCGCAGGGCTAAACTATGGCTACACCTTC.

J is TRBJ1-2 and V is TRBV6-5, with TRBD1 matching 7 bases. The CDR3 contains 14 residues. V shed 6 bases, J shed 6 bases, and the junction held 10 bases outside the gene matches. Germline CDR1 and CDR2: MNHEY and SVGAGI. The CDR3 sequence: CASRRQGEIHGYTF. The CDR3 DNA reads as TGTGCCAGCAGAAGACAGGGAGAAATACATGGCTACACCTTC.

The table lists this clone with a few counts. The V call is TRBV5-4, the J call TRBJ1-5, with D possibly matching TRBD1 (6 bases). The CDR3 consists of 14 residues. The V and J ends lost 4 bases and 8 bases respectively, with 16 bases between them. Germline V gives CDR1 SGHNT, CDR2 YYREEE (reference sequence). This CDR3 reads CASSPLRGIEPQHF. CDR3 sequence (DNA): TGTGCCAGCAGCCCTCTTAGGGGGATAGAGCCCCAGCATTTT.

The chain couples TRBV11-2 to TRBJ2-7, with D hard to call. The CDR3 length is 12 residues. The germline V gene encodes CDR1 SGHAT and CDR2 FQNNGV. Trimming took 1 base from V and 6 from J, leaving 7 bases between them. The CDR3 spells CASSLVAGEQYF. CDR3 DNA: TGTGCCAGCAGCTTAGTGGCTGGCGAGCAGTACTTC.

This clone came up a few times. A junction boundary mismatches the germline segment, possibly from a read error. This chain joins TRBV7-7 and TRBJ2-2; 8 nucleotides agree with TRBD1. The CDR3 is 18 amino acids. Germline V lookup: CDR1 SSHAT, CDR2 FNYEAQ (reference sequence). CDR3 sequence reads: CASSPAPWTGPNTGELFF. The CDR3 DNA is TGTGCTAGCAGCCCCGCCCCATGGACAGGGCCGAACACCGGGGAGCTGTTTTTT.

The chain links TRBV5-6 to TRBJ1-2; D may be TRBD1 (6 bases). The germline CDR1 and CDR2 sequences are SGHDT and YYEEEE. CDR3 size: 13 residues. Trimming took off 2 bases at V and 4 bases at J, with 9 bases between the two ends. CDR3 in amino acids: CASSFVRGYGYTF. The CDR3 DNA is TGTGCCAGCAGCTTTGTCAGGGGCTATGGCTACACCTTC.

The V and J genes are TRBV4-3 and TRBJ2-1; 10 bases align to TRBD2. Germline V gives CDR1 LGHNA, CDR2 YSLEER. Losses at the gene ends were 3 bases for V and 14 bases for J; bases not matched to a gene: 4. The CDR3 loop spans 12 amino acids. The CDR3 DNA reads TGCGCCAGCAGCCAGGGTAGCGGGGGGAAGTTCTTC. Translating it yields CASSQGSGGKFF.